The present T cell receptor (beta chain) was sequenced within a study of blood T cells in healthy people across ages. Germline lookup yields CDR1 SEHNR and CDR2 FQNEAQ (reference sequence). CDR3 size: 13 residues. Trimming pared 2 bases from V and 0 bases from J, leaving 5 bases between. The study recruited healthy Caucasian donors from Russia who were aged about 6 to 90. The total RNA that was extracted per sample amounted to at least 5.5 micrograms. A J-beta primer mix and a sample-barcoded 5' primer were used in a second PCR of about 6 to 12 cycles. A template-switch adaptor containing 12 random nucleotides labeled each cDNA molecule. One entry per CDR3 protein, called by TCRdb with MiXCR from the 5' RACE reads. This sample yields 600,000 or so distinct CDR3 sequences, of which around 21% are seen a single time; around 3.4% belongs to the top ten. There are a few counts of this clonotype. Its antigen is currently unknown.

Whole-study findings and limits: The authors considered diversity estimates from one million T cells to be underestimates.

The TCR originated in a man in his 70s in good health. The chain recombines TRBV7-9 with TRBJ2-7; the D is unclear. Sequencing input: blood. The CDR3 DNA follows: TGTGCCAGCAGCTTATTGGCCTCCTACGAGCAGTACTTC. This gives the protein CASSLLASYEQYF.